This record covers a single T cell receptor beta chain. This specimen comes from a study of blood T cell repertoires in COVID-19. As handled by the study authors: Researchers report that nucleated cell counts were estimated from reference gene primer amplification. Profiling relied on immunoSEQ multiplex PCR, and the TCRdb table lists in-frame clones only, not all of them. The V and J calls and the clone size are those of that table, but D and trimming were determined from the DNA. In the table there are about 250,000 clones, 85% to 90% of which are singletons. The germline V gene encodes CDR1 LNHNV and CDR2 YYDKDF (reference sequence). Germline trimming cut 0 bases from V and 3 bases from J; bases unmatched to any gene: 14. This CDR3 has 20 amino acids.

This chain uses TRBV15 with TRBJ2-3, with TRBD1 identical over 11 bases. The clonotype was recovered from a man aged 18-30 years who had recovered from COVID-19. The material sequenced was PBMCs or T cells enriched from blood (not recorded which). For the CDR3, the DNA is TGTGCCACCAGCAGAGATCTTGGGACAGGGGGTCGAGGCAGGACAGATACGCAGTATTTT. Protein product: CATSRDLGTGGRGRTDTQYF. Based on the CDR3 plus reference TRBV15 and TRBJ2-3, the full variable domain is DAMVIQNPRYQVTQFGKPVTLSCSQTLNHNVMYWYQQKSSQAPKLLFHYYDKDFNNEADTPDNFQSRRPNTSFCFLDIRSPGLGDTAMYLCATSRDLGTGGRGRTDTQYFGPGTRLTVL.